This TCR beta chain was found in a study of identical twins. Study results and limitations: The study found weaker excess twin sharing in beta out-of-frame sequences.

The CDR3 has 16 residues. Trimming removed 5 bases from V and 5 bases from J; junction bases left unmatched: 8. Germline V CDR1 and CDR2: SGHTA, FQGTGA. Template switching created a universal primer site, and the cDNA included unique molecular identifiers. From the 5' RACE reads, TCRdb called clonotypes with MiXCR, one entry per CDR3 protein. This sample carries hundreds of thousands of distinct CDR3 sequences, about a fifth of them seen once, and the ten largest clones take approximately 0.48%. This clonotype has just a few counts. The antigen remains unidentified. These same data were also listed under a study on yellow fever vaccine responses in identical twins.

The source material was CD4+ T cells sorted from blood. The receptor's source is a young woman in good health. This sequence joins TRBV7-3 and TRBJ2-1; 11 nucleotides match TRBD2. The CDR3 here is CASSATGTSGNNEQFF. CDR3 sequence (DNA): TGTGCCAGCAGCGCGACCGGGACTAGCGGTAACAATGAGCAGTTCTTC.